These 8 T cell receptor beta chains were sequenced from one sample in a study of control samples from healthy donors and cancer patients. Produced via immunoSEQ multiplex PCR; TCRdb's table is partial and in-frame only. The sample lists approximately 72,000 clones; around nine tenths were seen once. The sample was blood. The receptors here all came from a middle-aged man in good health.

J is TRBJ1-1 and V is TRBV3-1 (or the pseudogene TRBV3-2), with a weak D call TRBD1 (6 bases). The germline V gene has CDR1 LGHDT and CDR2 YNNKEL (reference sequence). V dropped 5 bases and J dropped 4 bases, with 11 bases sitting between them. This CDR3 is 13 amino acids long. The CDR3 spells CASSNRVATEAFF. Here the CDR3 DNA reads TGTGCCAGCAGCAACAGGGTAGCCACTGAAGCTTTCTTT.

The CDR3 loop reads CASSLSGSTNEKLFF. As DNA, the CDR3 is TGCGCCAGCAGCTTGAGTGGTTCAACTAATGAAAAACTGTTTTTT. This sequence joins TRBV5-1 and TRBJ1-4; D remains ambiguous. The V gene's germline CDR1 is SGHRS and CDR2 YFSETQ. This CDR3 is built from 15 residues. The V gene lost 1 base and the J gene lost 0 bases, with 7 bases spanning the gap.

The rearrangement links TRBV7-3 to TRBJ2-1; 9 bases fit TRBD2. Trimming at V came to 4 bases and at J to 9 bases, leaving 7 bases not matched to a gene. This CDR3 region has 14 residues. CDR1 is SGHTA and CDR2 is FQGTGA in the germline V gene. Here the CDR3 DNA reads TGTGCCAGCAGCTCATCTAGCGGGGTGGGTGAGCAGTTCTTC. Residues: CASSSSSGVGEQFF.

The chain links TRBV7-9 to TRBJ1-1; 7 nucleotides agree with TRBD1. The V gene end was trimmed by 5 bases and the J gene end by 1 base; junction bases not matched to a gene: 10. Germline CDR1 SEHNR, CDR2 FQNEAQ (reference sequence). CDR3 length: 16 residues. DNA for the CDR3: TGTGCCAGCAGCCGACGGGGGACAGAGTGGAACACTGAAGCTTTCTTT. Protein sequence: CASSRRGTEWNTEAFF.

The rearrangement links TRBV19 to TRBJ1-4; 7 positions match TRBD1. V was pared by 8 bases and J by 4 bases, with 4 bases of the junction left unmatched. The germline V gene has CDR1 LNHDA and CDR2 SQIVND (reference sequence). CDR3 length: 13 amino acids. The CDR3, as DNA: TGTGCCAGTTGGACAGGCCGTAATGAAAAACTGTTTTTT. This codes for CASWTGRNEKLFF.

This chain connects TRBV14 to TRBJ2-7, with 10 nucleotides matching TRBD1. J was trimmed by 4 bases and V by 4 bases; bases with no gene match: 4. The CDR3 runs to 14 residues. CDR1 and CDR2 from the germline V gene are SGHDN and FVKESK. CDR3 amino acids: CASSPGTGAYEQYF. CDR3 bases: TGTGCCAGCAGCCCCGGGACAGGGGCGTACGAGCAGTACTTC.

V usage is TRBV10-3 and J usage is TRBJ2-7; 7 bases map to TRBD1. The CDR3 extends over 14 amino acids. Germline CDR1 ENHRY, CDR2 SYGVKD. The ends lost 3 bases at V and 2 bases at J; junction bases unmatched: 4. The CDR3 loop is CAISERDSAYEQYF. The CDR3 region has the DNA TGTGCCATCAGTGAAAGGGACAGCGCCTACGAGCAGTACTTC.

This sequence joins TRBV7-2 and TRBJ2-2, with a tentative D call TRBD1 (6 bases). The CDR3 totals 15 residues. V lost 1 base to trimming and J lost 5 bases, with 11 bases between them. Germline V gene lookup returns CDR1 SGHTA and CDR2 FQGNSA. The CDR3 is CASSLDRVGTGELFF. DNA of the CDR3: TGTGCCAGCAGCTTAGACAGGGTGGGAACCGGGGAGCTGTTTTTT.